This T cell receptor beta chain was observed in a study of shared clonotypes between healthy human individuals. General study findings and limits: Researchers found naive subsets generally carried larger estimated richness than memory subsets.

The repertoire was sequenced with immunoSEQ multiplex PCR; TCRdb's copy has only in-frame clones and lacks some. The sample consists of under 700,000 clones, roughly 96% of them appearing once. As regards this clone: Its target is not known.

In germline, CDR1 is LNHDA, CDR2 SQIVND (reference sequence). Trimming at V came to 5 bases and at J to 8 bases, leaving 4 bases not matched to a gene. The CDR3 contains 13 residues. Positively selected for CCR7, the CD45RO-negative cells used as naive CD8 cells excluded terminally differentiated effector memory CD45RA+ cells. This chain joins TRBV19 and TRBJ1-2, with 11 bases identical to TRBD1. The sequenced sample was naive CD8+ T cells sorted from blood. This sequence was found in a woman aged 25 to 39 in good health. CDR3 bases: TGTGCCAGTAGTCCATGGACAGGGGGCGGCTACACCTTC. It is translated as CASSPWTGGGYTF.